The clone carrying this T cell receptor (beta chain) was recorded at least ten times. Its antigen is currently unknown. This entry comes from a study of CD8 T cells in ankylosing spondylitis. V lost 1 base to trimming and J lost 4 bases, with 12 bases between them. Germline-derived CDR1 and CDR2 are SGHVS and FNYEAQ. The CDR3 runs 15 residues. Quantitative molecular-barcoded 5'-RACE generated the TCR beta libraries. In TCRdb, the 5' RACE reads were re-called with MiXCR into one record per CDR3 protein. The sample has under 850,000 distinct CDR3 sequences, around 17% seen once. Notes on the study in general: Characteristic, it appeared, of ankylosing spondylitis blood was a TCR beta motif of several highly homologous variants. As for the disease-linked clones, they showed a CD8+ phenotype and occurred at relatively low frequencies in peripheral blood. Past studies reported some motif variants in reactive arthritis synovial fluid and blood. Matched ankylosing spondylitis synovial fluid reportedly showed significant enrichment of disease-linked clones.

Sequenced sample: blood, either unsorted or a sorted T cell fraction (not recorded which). V usage is TRBV7-6 and J usage is TRBJ2-3, with D maybe TRBD2 (6 bases). The origin of this receptor is a male donor with ankylosing spondylitis. The CDR3 sequence is CASSLVRDSADTQYF. Here the CDR3 DNA reads TGTGCCAGCAGCTTAGTGCGGGATTCGGCAGATACGCAGTATTTT.